This TCR beta chain was profiled in a study of cytomegalovirus exposure and HLA in healthy donors. Whole-study results and caveats: Later analysis identified several of the most significant clusters that appeared linked to common viral pathogens. The authors assumed roughly uniform sequencing depth across donors for presence/absence analyses. Analysis performed later showed TCR beta chains linked to HLA being more clonally expanded than equally common others.

The PCR used 60 Vbeta and 13 Jbeta primers. Generated by immunoSEQ multiplex PCR, the TCRdb table keeps only in-frame clones and is missing some. The sample yields around 130,000 clones, around 69% seen once. Per the germline V gene, CDR1 is MNHNS and CDR2 is SASEGT. The CDR3 loop spans 14 amino acids. Unmatched junction bases numbered 6, after V lost 4 bases and J lost 5 bases. This clone was observed once. The antigen is not known. The TCR sequence derives from a human donor in good health. Input material: PBMCs. This chain joins TRBV6-1 and TRBJ1-2; 8 bases map to TRBD1. CDR3 residues: CASSGQGPIYGYTF. DNA for the CDR3: TGTGCCAGCAGTGGACAGGGGCCGATATATGGCTACACCTTC.